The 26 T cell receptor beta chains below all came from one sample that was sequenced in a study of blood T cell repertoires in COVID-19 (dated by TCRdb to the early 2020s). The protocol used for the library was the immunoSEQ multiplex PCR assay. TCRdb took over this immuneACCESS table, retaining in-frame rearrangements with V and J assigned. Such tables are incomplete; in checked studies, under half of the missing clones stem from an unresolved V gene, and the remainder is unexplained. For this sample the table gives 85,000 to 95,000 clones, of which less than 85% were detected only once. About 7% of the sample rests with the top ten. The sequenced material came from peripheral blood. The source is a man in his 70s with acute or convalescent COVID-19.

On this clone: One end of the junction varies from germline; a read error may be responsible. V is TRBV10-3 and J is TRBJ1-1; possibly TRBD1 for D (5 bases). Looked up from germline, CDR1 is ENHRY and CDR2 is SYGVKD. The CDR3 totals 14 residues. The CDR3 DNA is TGTGCCATCAGTGAGAACGGGGGGAACACTAAAGCTTTCTTT. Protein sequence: CAISENGGNTKAFF.

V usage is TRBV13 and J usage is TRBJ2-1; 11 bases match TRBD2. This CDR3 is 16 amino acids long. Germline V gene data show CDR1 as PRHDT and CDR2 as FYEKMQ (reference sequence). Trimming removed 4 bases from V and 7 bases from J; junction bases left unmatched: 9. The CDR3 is CASSSTLAGGNNEQFF. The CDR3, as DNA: TGTGCCAGCAGCTCAACCCTAGCGGGGGGAAATAATGAGCAGTTCTTC.

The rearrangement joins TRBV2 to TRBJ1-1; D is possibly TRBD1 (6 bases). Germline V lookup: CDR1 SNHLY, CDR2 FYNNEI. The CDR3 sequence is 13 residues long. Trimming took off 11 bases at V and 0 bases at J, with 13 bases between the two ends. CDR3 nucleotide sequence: TGTGCCGGACAGACAGACATGAACACTGAAGCTTTCTTT. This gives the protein CAGQTDMNTEAFF.

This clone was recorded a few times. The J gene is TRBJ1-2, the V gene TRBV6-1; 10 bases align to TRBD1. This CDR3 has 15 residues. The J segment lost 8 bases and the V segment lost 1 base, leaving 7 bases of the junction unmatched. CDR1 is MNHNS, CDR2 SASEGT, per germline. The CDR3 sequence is CASSEGTGGLGGYTF. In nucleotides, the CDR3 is TGTGCCAGCAGTGAAGGGACAGGGGGGTTGGGAGGCTACACCTTC.

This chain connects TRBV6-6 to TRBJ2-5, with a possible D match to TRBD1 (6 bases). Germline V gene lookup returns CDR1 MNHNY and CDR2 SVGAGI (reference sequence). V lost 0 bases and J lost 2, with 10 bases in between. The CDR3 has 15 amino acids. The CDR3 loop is CASSYSLRGQETQYF. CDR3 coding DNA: TGTGCCAGCAGTTACTCCCTCAGGGGACAAGAGACCCAGTACTTC.

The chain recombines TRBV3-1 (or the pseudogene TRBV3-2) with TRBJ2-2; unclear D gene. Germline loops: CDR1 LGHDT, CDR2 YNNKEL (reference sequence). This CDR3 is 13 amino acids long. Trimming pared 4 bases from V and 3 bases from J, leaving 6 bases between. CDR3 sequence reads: CASSLSDTGELFF. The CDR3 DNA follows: TGTGCCAGCAGCCTGTCGGACACCGGGGAGCTGTTTTTT.

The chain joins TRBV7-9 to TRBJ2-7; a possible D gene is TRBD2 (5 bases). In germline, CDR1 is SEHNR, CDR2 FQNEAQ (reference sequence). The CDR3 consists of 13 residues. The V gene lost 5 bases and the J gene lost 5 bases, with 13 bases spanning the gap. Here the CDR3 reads CASSPRGYHEQYF. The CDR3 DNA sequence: TGTGCCAGCAGCCCCCGGGGTTACCACGAGCAGTACTTC.

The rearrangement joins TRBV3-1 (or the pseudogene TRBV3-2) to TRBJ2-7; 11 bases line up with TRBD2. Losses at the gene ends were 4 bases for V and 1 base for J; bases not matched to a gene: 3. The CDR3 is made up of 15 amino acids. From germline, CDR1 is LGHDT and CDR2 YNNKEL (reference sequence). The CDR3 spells CASSLGLAESYEQYF. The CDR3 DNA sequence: TGTGCCAGCAGCCTGGGACTAGCGGAATCCTACGAGCAGTACTTC.

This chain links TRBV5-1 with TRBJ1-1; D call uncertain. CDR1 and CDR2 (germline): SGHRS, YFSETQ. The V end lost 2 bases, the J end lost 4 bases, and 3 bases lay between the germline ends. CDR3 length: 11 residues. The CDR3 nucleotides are TGCGCCAGCAGCTTCGGCACTGAAGCTTTCTTT. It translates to CASSFGTEAFF.

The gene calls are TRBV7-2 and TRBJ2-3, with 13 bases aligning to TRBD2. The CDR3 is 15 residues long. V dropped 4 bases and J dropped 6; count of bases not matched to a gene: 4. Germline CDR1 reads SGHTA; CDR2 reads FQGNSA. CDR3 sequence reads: CASSSTSGGRDTQYF. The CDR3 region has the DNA TGTGCCAGCAGCTCGACTAGCGGGGGGCGGGATACGCAGTATTTT.

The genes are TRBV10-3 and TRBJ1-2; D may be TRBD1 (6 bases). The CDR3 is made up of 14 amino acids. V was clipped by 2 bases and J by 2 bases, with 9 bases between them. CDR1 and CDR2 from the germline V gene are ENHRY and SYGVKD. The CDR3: CAISERTENYGYTF. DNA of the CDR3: TGTGCCATCAGTGAGCGGACAGAGAACTATGGCTACACCTTC.

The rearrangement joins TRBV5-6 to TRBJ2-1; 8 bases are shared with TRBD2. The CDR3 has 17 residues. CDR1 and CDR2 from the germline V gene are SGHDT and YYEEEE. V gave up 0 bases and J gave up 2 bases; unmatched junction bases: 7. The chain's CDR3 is CASSLDSGTRPYNEQFF. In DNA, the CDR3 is TGTGCCAGCAGCTTGGATTCCGGGACTAGGCCCTACAATGAGCAGTTCTTC. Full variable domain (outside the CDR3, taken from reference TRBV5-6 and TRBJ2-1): DAGVTQSPTHLIKTRGQQVTLRCSPKSGHDTVSWYQQALGQGPQFIFQYYEEEERQRGNFPDRFSGHQFPNYSSELNVNALLLGDSALYLCASSLDSGTRPYNEQFFGPGTRLTVL.

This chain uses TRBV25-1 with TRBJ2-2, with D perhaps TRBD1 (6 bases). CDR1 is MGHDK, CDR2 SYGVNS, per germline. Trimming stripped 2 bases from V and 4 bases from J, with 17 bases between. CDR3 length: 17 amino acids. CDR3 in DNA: TGTGCCAGCAGTGAAAGCACAGGGATTATAGTCACCGGGGAGCTGTTTTTT. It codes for CASSESTGIIVTGELFF.

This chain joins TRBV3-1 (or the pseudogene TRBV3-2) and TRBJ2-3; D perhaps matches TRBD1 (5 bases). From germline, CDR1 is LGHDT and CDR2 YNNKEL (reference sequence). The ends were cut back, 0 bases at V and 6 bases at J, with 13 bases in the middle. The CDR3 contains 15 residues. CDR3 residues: CASSQDWGSHDTQYF. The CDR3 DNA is TGTGCCAGCAGCCAAGATTGGGGCAGCCACGATACGCAGTATTTT.

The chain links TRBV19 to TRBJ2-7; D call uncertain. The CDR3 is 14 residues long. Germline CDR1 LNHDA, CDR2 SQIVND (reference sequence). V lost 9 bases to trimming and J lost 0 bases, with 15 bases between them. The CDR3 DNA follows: TGTGCCAGCTCCTCGACGGCTAGCTCCTACGAGCAGTACGTC. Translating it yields CASSSTASSYEQYV.

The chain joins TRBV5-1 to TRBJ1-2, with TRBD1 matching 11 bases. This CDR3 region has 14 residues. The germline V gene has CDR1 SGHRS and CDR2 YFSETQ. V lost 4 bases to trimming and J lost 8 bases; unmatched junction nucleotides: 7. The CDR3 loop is CASSPGDRGVGYTF. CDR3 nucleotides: TGCGCCAGCAGCCCAGGGGACAGGGGGGTCGGCTACACCTTC.

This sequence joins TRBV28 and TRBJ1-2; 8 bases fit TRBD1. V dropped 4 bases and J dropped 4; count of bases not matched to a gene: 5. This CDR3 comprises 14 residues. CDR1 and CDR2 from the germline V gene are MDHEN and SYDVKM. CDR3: CASSYGTGGYGYTF. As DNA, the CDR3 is TGTGCCAGCAGTTATGGGACAGGCGGCTATGGCTACACCTTC.

The CDR3 sequence: CASSDRQGSWTEAFF. The CDR3 DNA reads TGTGCCAGCAGTGACCGCCAGGGGAGTTGGACTGAAGCTTTCTTT. This chain joins TRBV6-1 and TRBJ1-1; tentative D call: TRBD1 (6 bases). V dropped 3 bases and J dropped 5 bases, with 16 bases sitting between them. CDR1 and CDR2 (germline): MNHNS, SASEGT. This CDR3 has 15 residues.

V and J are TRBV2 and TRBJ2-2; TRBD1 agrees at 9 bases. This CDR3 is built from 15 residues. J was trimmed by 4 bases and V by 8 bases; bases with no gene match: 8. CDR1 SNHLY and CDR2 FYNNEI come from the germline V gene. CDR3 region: CASGGTGRGTGELFF. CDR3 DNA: TGTGCCAGCGGCGGGACAGGGAGAGGCACCGGGGAGCTGTTTTTT.

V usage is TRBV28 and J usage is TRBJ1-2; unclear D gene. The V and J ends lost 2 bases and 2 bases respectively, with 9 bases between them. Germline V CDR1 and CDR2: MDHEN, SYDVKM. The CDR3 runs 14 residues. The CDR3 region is CASSLSYGNYGYTF. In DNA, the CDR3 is TGTGCCAGCAGTTTAAGCTACGGGAACTATGGCTACACCTTC.

The CDR3 DNA reads TGTGCCAGCACCTTCGACGGGAACTATGGCTACACCTTC. This codes for CASTFDGNYGYTF. This sequence joins TRBV28 and TRBJ1-2; D remains ambiguous. Looked up from germline, CDR1 is MDHEN and CDR2 is SYDVKM. Between the trimmed V and J ends, which lost 7 bases and 2 bases, there was a span of 11 bases. The CDR3 runs 13 residues.

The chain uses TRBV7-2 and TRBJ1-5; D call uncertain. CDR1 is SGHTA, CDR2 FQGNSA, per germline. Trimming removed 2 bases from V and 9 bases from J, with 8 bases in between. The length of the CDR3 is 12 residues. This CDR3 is CASSLNLGPQHF. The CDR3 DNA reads TGTGCCAGCAGCTTAAATCTCGGGCCCCAGCATTTT.

The CDR3 DNA reads as TGCGCCAGCAGCTCGGATACAGGGCAGCGCTATGGCTACACCTTC. Its translation is CASSSDTGQRYGYTF. The J gene is TRBJ1-2, the V gene TRBV4-1; the D gene is possibly TRBD1 (6 bases). V was cut by 5 bases and J by 4 bases, with 17 bases left in between. Germline CDR1 MGHRA, CDR2 YSYEKL. The CDR3 extends over 15 amino acids.

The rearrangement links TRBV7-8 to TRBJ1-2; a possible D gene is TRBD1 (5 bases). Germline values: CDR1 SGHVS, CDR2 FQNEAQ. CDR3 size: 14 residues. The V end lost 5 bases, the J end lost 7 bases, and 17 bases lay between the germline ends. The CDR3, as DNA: TGTGCCAGCAGCCCCCGACGACAGAGTGGTGGCTACACCTTC. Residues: CASSPRRQSGGYTF. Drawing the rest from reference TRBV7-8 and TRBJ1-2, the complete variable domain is GAGVSQSPRYKVAKRGQDVALRCDPISGHVSLFWYQQALGQGPEFLTYFQNEAQLDKSGLPSDRFFAERPEGSVSTLKIQRTQQEDSAVYLCASSPRRQSGGYTFGSGTRLTVV.

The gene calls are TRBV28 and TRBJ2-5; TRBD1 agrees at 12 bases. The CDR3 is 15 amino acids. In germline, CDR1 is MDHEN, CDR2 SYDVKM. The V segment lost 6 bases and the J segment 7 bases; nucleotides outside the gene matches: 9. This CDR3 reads CASRTGQGAAVTQYF. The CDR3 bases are TGTGCCAGCAGGACGGGACAGGGGGCCGCCGTGACCCAGTACTTC.

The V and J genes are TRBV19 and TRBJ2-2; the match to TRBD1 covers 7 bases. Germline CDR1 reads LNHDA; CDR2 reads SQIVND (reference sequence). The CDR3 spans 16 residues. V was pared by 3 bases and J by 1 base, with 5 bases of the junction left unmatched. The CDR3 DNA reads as TGTGCCAGTAGTATTCGACAGGGCGTGAACACCGGGGAGCTGTTTTTT. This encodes CASSIRQGVNTGELFF.